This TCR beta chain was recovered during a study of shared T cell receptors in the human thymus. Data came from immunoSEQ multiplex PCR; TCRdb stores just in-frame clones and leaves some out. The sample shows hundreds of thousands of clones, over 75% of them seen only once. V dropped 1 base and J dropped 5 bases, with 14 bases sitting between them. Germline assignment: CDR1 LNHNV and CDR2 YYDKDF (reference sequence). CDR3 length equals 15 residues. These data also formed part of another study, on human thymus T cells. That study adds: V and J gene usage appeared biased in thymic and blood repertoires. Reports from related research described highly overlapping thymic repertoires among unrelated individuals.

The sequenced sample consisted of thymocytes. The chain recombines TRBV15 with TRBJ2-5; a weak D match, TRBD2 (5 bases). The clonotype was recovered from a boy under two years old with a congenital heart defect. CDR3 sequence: CATSRGGPSTETQYF. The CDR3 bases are TGTGCCACCAGCAGAGGAGGGCCTAGTACGGAGACCCAGTACTTC.